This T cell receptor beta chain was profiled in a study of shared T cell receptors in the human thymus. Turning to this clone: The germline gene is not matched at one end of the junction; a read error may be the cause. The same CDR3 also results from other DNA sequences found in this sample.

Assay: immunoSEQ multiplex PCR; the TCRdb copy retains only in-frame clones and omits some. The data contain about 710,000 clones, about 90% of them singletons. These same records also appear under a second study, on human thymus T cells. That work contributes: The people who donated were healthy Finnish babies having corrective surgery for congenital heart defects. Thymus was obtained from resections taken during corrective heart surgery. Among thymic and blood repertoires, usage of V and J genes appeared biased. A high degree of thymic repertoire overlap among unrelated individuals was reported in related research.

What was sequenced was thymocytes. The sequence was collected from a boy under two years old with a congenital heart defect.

CDR3 in DNA: TGTGCCAGCAGTTTATTGAGCTCCTATAATTCCCCCCTCCACTTT. This encodes CASSLLSSYNSPLHF. V and J are TRBV27 and TRBJ1-6; D uncertain. CDR1 MNHEY and CDR2 SMNVEV come from the germline V gene (reference sequence). The CDR3 is 15 amino acids.